This T cell receptor beta chain was observed in a study of shared clonotypes between healthy human individuals. As for the study in general: The donors, a couple of women and three men, were aged 18 to 49. Study findings and constraints: Rarefaction demonstrated incomplete sorted-subset sequencing despite large depth. When naive CD4 clonotypes were compared across a few donors, approximately 5% were shared. Limited genetic and exposure-history diversity came from having few donors.

Naivety among CD8 cells was defined by CD45RO negativity and positive CCR7 selection, thereby excluding terminally differentiated effector memory CD45RA+ cells. Method: immunoSEQ multiplex PCR; TCRdb's copy keeps in-frame clones and lacks some. The data show about 2.1 million clones, over 85% seen once. As for this clone: Its antigen is undetermined.

V was clipped by 0 bases and J by 1 base; unmatched bases: 11. The germline V gene has CDR1 SEHNR and CDR2 FQNEAQ (reference sequence). The CDR3 runs to 18 residues. Sequences were obtained from naive CD8+ T cells from PBMCs. The J gene is TRBJ1-2, the V gene TRBV7-9, with TRBD1 identical over 7 bases. The receptor's source is a man younger than 35 in good health. Some clones in this sample may be carry-over from other donors' samples. CDR3: CASSLAFQGQDYNYGYTF. DNA for the CDR3: TGTGCCAGCAGCTTAGCGTTCCAAGGACAGGACTATAACTATGGCTACACCTTC.